These T cell receptor beta chains were read from a single sample in a study of human T cells and chemical hapten exposure. MiXCR, run by TCRdb on the RACE reads, gives a single entry per CDR3 protein. The data contain around 300,000 distinct CDR3 sequences, around 6.9% of them seen just once; the ten biggest clones take up around 8.4%. The specimen was whole blood, collected in connection with sensitization to the hapten diphenylcyclopropenone (DPC). Source of these receptors: a woman between 18 and 30 years old with alopecia areata. Some clones in this sample may be carry-over from other donors' samples. Each CDR3 is given with its conserved first and last residue. Each record gives: clone size, D gene, J gene, V gene, CDR3 protein, CDR3 DNA. D genes are given only for firm matches. Some rows mark clone size as missing; the rest say once, few, many or name a class of expanded clone.

clone_size: many
d_call: TRBD2
j_call: TRBJ2-3
v_call: TRBV2
cdr3_aa: CASRKRGGGTDTQYF
cdr3_nt: TGTGCCAGCAGGAAGCGGGGGGGCGGCACAGATACGCAGTATTTT

clone_size: many
d_call: -
j_call: TRBJ2-3
v_call: TRBV28
cdr3_aa: CASSPAPLADTQYF
cdr3_nt: TGTGCCAGCAGCCCCGCCCCTTTGGCAGATACGCAGTATTTT

clone_size: -
d_call: -
j_call: TRBJ2-7
v_call: TRBV12-3/TRBV12-4
cdr3_aa: CASSLPGLPYEQYF
cdr3_nt: TGTGCCAGCAGTTTGCCAGGGCTGCCCTACGAGCAGTACTTC

clone_size: few
d_call: TRBD1
j_call: TRBJ2-1
v_call: TRBV20-1
cdr3_aa: CSARDLQGGPRWFF
cdr3_nt: TGCAGTGCTAGAGATCTACAGGGGGGCCCCCGTTGGTTCTTC

clone_size: -
d_call: -
j_call: TRBJ2-5
v_call: TRBV15
cdr3_aa: CATSWPRGSAPYQETQYF
cdr3_nt: TGTGCCACCAGCTGGCCTAGGGGGAGCGCCCCGTACCAAGAGACCCAGTACTTC

clone_size: -
d_call: -
j_call: TRBJ1-5
v_call: TRBV12-5
cdr3_aa: CASAQGGPQHF
cdr3_nt: TGTGCTAGTGCCCAAGGGGGGCCCCAGCATTTT

clone_size: few
d_call: -
j_call: TRBJ2-7
v_call: TRBV5-1
cdr3_aa: CASSSSKGRDNHEQYF
cdr3_nt: TGCGCCAGCAGCTCGTCCAAGGGGCGCGACAACCACGAGCAGTACTTC

clone_size: -
d_call: -
j_call: TRBJ2-5
v_call: TRBV6-1
cdr3_aa: CASTAGTSQETQYF
cdr3_nt: TGTGCCAGCACCGCCGGGACATCTCAAGAGACCCAGTACTTC

clone_size: few
d_call: -
j_call: TRBJ1-3
v_call: TRBV4-3
cdr3_aa: CASSQGHSNSGNTIYF
cdr3_nt: TGCGCCAGCAGCCAAGGGCACAGTAACTCTGGAAACACCATATATTTT

clone_size: many
d_call: TRBD1
j_call: TRBJ1-5
v_call: TRBV12-3/TRBV12-4
cdr3_aa: CASSLHRGRYQPQHF
cdr3_nt: TGTGCCAGCAGTTTACACAGGGGAAGGTATCAGCCCCAGCATTTT

clone_size: few
d_call: TRBD1
j_call: TRBJ2-3
v_call: TRBV10-3
cdr3_aa: CAISESEGDRATDTQYF
cdr3_nt: TGTGCCATCAGTGAGTCGGAGGGGGACAGGGCCACAGATACGCAGTATTTT

clone_size: many
d_call: -
j_call: TRBJ2-1
v_call: TRBV7-2
cdr3_aa: CASTTNPYNEQFF
cdr3_nt: TGTGCCAGCACCACTAACCCCTACAATGAGCAGTTCTTC

clone_size: -
d_call: -
j_call: TRBJ1-6
v_call: TRBV20-1
cdr3_aa: CSARIRYNSPLHF
cdr3_nt: TGCAGTGCCCGGATAAGATATAATTCACCCCTCCACTTT

clone_size: many
d_call: -
j_call: TRBJ2-7
v_call: TRBV15
cdr3_aa: CATSRELSYEQYF
cdr3_nt: TGTGCCACCAGCAGAGAACTCTCCTACGAGCAGTACTTC

clone_size: many
d_call: TRBD2
j_call: TRBJ2-1
v_call: TRBV29-1
cdr3_aa: CSVELLAGPIYNEQFF
cdr3_nt: TGCAGCGTTGAATTACTAGCGGGCCCCATCTACAATGAGCAGTTCTTC

clone_size: many
d_call: -
j_call: TRBJ1-4
v_call: TRBV6-2/TRBV6-3
cdr3_aa: CASSVSAEKLFF
cdr3_nt: TGTGCCAGCAGTGTCTCGGCCGAAAAACTGTTTTTT

clone_size: -
d_call: -
j_call: TRBJ1-1
v_call: TRBV24-1
cdr3_aa: CATSDFKNTEAFF
cdr3_nt: TGTGCCACCAGTGATTTTAAGAACACTGAAGCTTTCTTT

clone_size: many
d_call: -
j_call: TRBJ2-4
v_call: TRBV28
cdr3_aa: CASSLVTENIQYF
cdr3_nt: TGTGCCAGCAGTTTGGTCACAGAAAACATTCAGTACTTC

clone_size: many
d_call: -
j_call: TRBJ2-4
v_call: TRBV5-1
cdr3_aa: CASSLQSGPENIQYF
cdr3_nt: TGCGCCAGCAGCTTGCAGTCGGGACCAGAAAACATTCAGTACTTC

clone_size: few
d_call: -
j_call: TRBJ1-2
v_call: TRBV6-5
cdr3_aa: CASSPVGRIYGYTF
cdr3_nt: TGTGCCAGCAGCCCCGTTGGCCGTATCTATGGCTACACCTTC

clone_size: many
d_call: -
j_call: TRBJ2-5
v_call: TRBV7-2
cdr3_aa: CASSFRLAQETQYF
cdr3_nt: TGTGCCAGCAGCTTCCGGCTAGCCCAAGAGACCCAGTACTTC

clone_size: -
d_call: -
j_call: TRBJ2-7
v_call: TRBV4-2
cdr3_aa: CASSLGQGGDYEQYF
cdr3_nt: TGTGCCAGCAGCCTCGGACAGGGAGGGGACTACGAGCAGTACTTC

clone_size: few
d_call: -
j_call: TRBJ2-1
v_call: TRBV3-1
cdr3_aa: CASSQVGTHIQQFF
cdr3_nt: TGTGCCAGCAGCCAAGTCGGGACACATATTCAGCAGTTCTTC

clone_size: few
d_call: TRBD1
j_call: TRBJ1-6
v_call: TRBV20-1
cdr3_aa: CSAGGLPGQPGGNSPLHF
cdr3_nt: TGCAGTGCCGGAGGGCTTCCGGGACAGCCAGGGGGTAATTCACCCCTCCACTTT

clone_size: many
d_call: -
j_call: TRBJ2-1
v_call: TRBV15
cdr3_aa: CATSGEFGYNEQFF
cdr3_nt: TGTGCCACCAGCGGCGAATTTGGGTACAATGAGCAGTTCTTC

clone_size: -
d_call: -
j_call: TRBJ2-3
v_call: TRBV10-3
cdr3_aa: CAISESRGADFRSDTQYF
cdr3_nt: TGTGCCATCAGTGAGTCGAGGGGGGCGGACTTTCGATCAGATACGCAGTATTTT

clone_size: few
d_call: -
j_call: TRBJ2-3
v_call: TRBV9
cdr3_aa: CASSVYGPPDTQYF
cdr3_nt: TGTGCCAGCAGCGTATACGGGCCCCCAGATACGCAGTATTTT

clone_size: few
d_call: -
j_call: TRBJ1-6
v_call: TRBV5-6
cdr3_aa: CASSFKGRKSPLHF
cdr3_nt: TGTGCCAGCAGCTTCAAGGGCAGAAAATCACCCCTCCACTTT

clone_size: -
d_call: TRBD1
j_call: TRBJ1-1
v_call: TRBV7-9
cdr3_aa: CASSWGTGVPNTEAFF
cdr3_nt: TGTGCCAGCAGCTGGGGGACAGGGGTCCCCAACACTGAAGCTTTCTTT

clone_size: -
d_call: -
j_call: TRBJ1-1
v_call: TRBV12-3/TRBV12-4
cdr3_aa: CASSPARGAGNTEAFF
cdr3_nt: TGTGCCAGCAGCCCGGCCAGGGGCGCTGGGAACACTGAAGCTTTCTTT

clone_size: few
d_call: -
j_call: TRBJ1-6
v_call: TRBV6-2/TRBV6-3
cdr3_aa: CASSLRTDSPLHF
cdr3_nt: TGTGCCAGCAGTCTACGGACTGATTCACCCCTCCACTTT

clone_size: few
d_call: -
j_call: TRBJ1-4
v_call: TRBV12-3/TRBV12-4
cdr3_aa: CASTFHRGGEKLFF
cdr3_nt: TGTGCCAGCACCTTCCATCGCGGTGGAGAAAAACTGTTTTTT

clone_size: few
d_call: TRBD2
j_call: TRBJ2-2
v_call: TRBV12-3/TRBV12-4
cdr3_aa: CASSPFSGGHTGELFF
cdr3_nt: TGTGCCAGCAGTCCCTTTAGCGGGGGGCACACCGGGGAGCTGTTTTTT

clone_size: few
d_call: -
j_call: TRBJ2-2
v_call: TRBV18
cdr3_aa: CASSPPRGTGELFF
cdr3_nt: TGTGCCAGCTCACCACCGCGGGGCACCGGGGAGCTGTTTTTT

clone_size: few
d_call: TRBD1
j_call: TRBJ1-1
v_call: TRBV10-3
cdr3_aa: CAISEPGGAGNTEAFF
cdr3_nt: TGTGCCATCAGTGAGCCAGGGGGGGCCGGGAACACTGAAGCTTTCTTT

clone_size: many
d_call: -
j_call: TRBJ2-7
v_call: TRBV29-1
cdr3_aa: CSVGKTTGSYEQYF
cdr3_nt: TGCAGCGTCGGAAAAACGACAGGTAGCTACGAGCAGTACTTC

clone_size: many
d_call: -
j_call: TRBJ2-4
v_call: TRBV18
cdr3_aa: CASSPLQVLAKNIQYF
cdr3_nt: TGTGCCAGCTCACCACTCCAAGTCCTAGCCAAAAACATTCAGTACTTC

clone_size: -
d_call: TRBD1
j_call: TRBJ1-2
v_call: TRBV27
cdr3_aa: CASSRDSTFYGYTF
cdr3_nt: TGTGCCAGCAGTCGGGACAGTACATTCTATGGCTACACCTTC

clone_size: -
d_call: -
j_call: TRBJ1-5
v_call: TRBV6-2/TRBV6-3
cdr3_aa: CASSYGLIGQPQHF
cdr3_nt: TGTGCCAGCAGTTACGGCTTGATCGGGCAGCCCCAGCATTTT

clone_size: -
d_call: -
j_call: TRBJ2-7
v_call: TRBV5-4
cdr3_aa: CASSSDRGGSYEQYF
cdr3_nt: TGTGCCAGCAGCTCCGACAGGGGAGGGTCCTACGAGCAGTACTTC

clone_size: -
d_call: -
j_call: TRBJ2-3
v_call: TRBV6-6
cdr3_aa: CASSYSSRQGATDTQYF
cdr3_nt: TGTGCCAGCAGTTACTCATCGCGGCAGGGTGCAACAGATACGCAGTATTTT

clone_size: few
d_call: -
j_call: TRBJ1-5
v_call: TRBV12-3/TRBV12-4
cdr3_aa: CASSLSPWQPQHF
cdr3_nt: TGTGCCAGCAGTTTATCCCCTTGGCAGCCCCAGCATTTT

clone_size: many
d_call: TRBD2
j_call: TRBJ2-3
v_call: TRBV7-2
cdr3_aa: CASSLGLAADTQYF
cdr3_nt: TGTGCCAGCAGCTTAGGACTAGCTGCAGATACGCAGTATTTT

clone_size: -
d_call: -
j_call: TRBJ2-7
v_call: TRBV5-1
cdr3_aa: CASSSRIAADSYEQYF
cdr3_nt: TGCGCCAGCAGCTCCCGGATCGCGGCAGATTCCTACGAGCAGTACTTC

clone_size: few
d_call: TRBD2
j_call: TRBJ2-2
v_call: TRBV20-1
cdr3_aa: CSADSGGLTNTGELFF
cdr3_nt: TGCAGTGCGGATAGCGGGGGCCTTACGAACACCGGGGAGCTGTTTTTT

clone_size: many
d_call: -
j_call: TRBJ2-5
v_call: TRBV29-1
cdr3_aa: CSVEVGGRGETQYF
cdr3_nt: TGCAGCGTTGAAGTAGGAGGGAGAGGTGAGACCCAGTACTTC

clone_size: many
d_call: -
j_call: TRBJ2-3
v_call: TRBV18
cdr3_aa: CASSRSTDTQYF
cdr3_nt: TGTGCCAGCAGCCGAAGCACAGATACGCAGTATTTT

clone_size: many
d_call: TRBD2
j_call: TRBJ2-7
v_call: TRBV5-4
cdr3_aa: CASSPSGGTTYEQYF
cdr3_nt: TGTGCCAGCTCACCTAGCGGGGGGACCACCTACGAGCAGTACTTC

clone_size: many
d_call: -
j_call: TRBJ2-3
v_call: TRBV11-3
cdr3_aa: CASSLAQGPTDTQYF
cdr3_nt: TGTGCCAGCAGCTTGGCACAGGGACCCACAGATACGCAGTATTTT

clone_size: -
d_call: -
j_call: TRBJ1-3
v_call: TRBV20-1
cdr3_aa: CSARDGNSGNTIYF
cdr3_nt: TGCAGTGCTAGAGACGGAAACTCTGGAAACACCATATATTTT

clone_size: -
d_call: -
j_call: TRBJ1-1
v_call: TRBV15
cdr3_aa: CATSRDGSTMNTEAFF
cdr3_nt: TGTGCCACCAGCAGAGACGGGTCCACCATGAACACTGAAGCTTTCTTT

clone_size: few
d_call: -
j_call: TRBJ2-1
v_call: TRBV7-9
cdr3_aa: CASSLGSKGVDEQFF
cdr3_nt: TGTGCCAGCAGCTTAGGTTCCAAGGGTGTGGATGAGCAGTTCTTC

clone_size: many
d_call: -
j_call: TRBJ2-5
v_call: TRBV4-2
cdr3_aa: CASSQEGGAETQYF
cdr3_nt: TGTGCCAGCAGCCAAGAGGGCGGGGCCGAGACCCAGTACTTC

clone_size: many
d_call: -
j_call: TRBJ2-7
v_call: TRBV7-3
cdr3_aa: CASSFSGDAYEQYF
cdr3_nt: TGTGCCAGCAGCTTCTCAGGGGATGCCTACGAGCAGTACTTC

clone_size: -
d_call: TRBD1
j_call: TRBJ2-2
v_call: TRBV9
cdr3_aa: CASNTRTGATGELFF
cdr3_nt: TGTGCCAGCAACACCCGGACAGGGGCCACCGGGGAGCTGTTTTTT

clone_size: few
d_call: -
j_call: TRBJ1-4
v_call: TRBV6-5
cdr3_aa: CASSYGPRNEKLFF
cdr3_nt: TGTGCCAGCAGTTATGGACCGCGGAATGAAAAACTGTTTTTT

clone_size: few
d_call: TRBD1
j_call: TRBJ1-2
v_call: TRBV6-5
cdr3_aa: CASRHAGGAYGYTF
cdr3_nt: TGTGCCAGCAGGCACGCAGGGGGCGCGTATGGCTACACCTTC

clone_size: few
d_call: -
j_call: TRBJ1-4
v_call: TRBV2
cdr3_aa: CASSVSTRESTNEKLFF
cdr3_nt: TGTGCCAGCTCCGTCTCGACCCGAGAATCAACTAATGAAAAACTGTTTTTT

clone_size: many
d_call: -
j_call: TRBJ1-2
v_call: TRBV12-3/TRBV12-4
cdr3_aa: CASSRGVAYGYTF
cdr3_nt: TGTGCCAGCAGCCGGGGGGTAGCCTATGGCTACACCTTC

clone_size: few
d_call: -
j_call: TRBJ2-7
v_call: TRBV6-1
cdr3_aa: CAARQGLSEQYF
cdr3_nt: TGTGCCGCCCGGCAGGGACTGAGTGAGCAGTACTTC